This T cell receptor (beta chain) was identified during a study of cytotoxic CD8 clonotypes in ibrutinib-treated CLL. Germline lookup yields CDR1 KGHSH and CDR2 LQKENI. CDR3 length: 11 amino acids. Trimming took 4 bases from V and 4 from J, leaving 3 bases between them. Around 2 micrograms of genomic DNA from cryopreserved PBMCs went into TCR beta libraries. The protocol was immunoSEQ multiplex PCR, while the TCRdb copy is restricted to in-frame clones and leaves out a portion. This sample has hundreds of thousands of clones, with roughly 79% found just once. The chain recombines TRBV18 with TRBJ2-3; D gene unclear. The sequence was collected from a human donor with chronic lymphocytic leukemia. The specimen comprised PBMCs, sampled before ibrutinib treatment. The CDR3 spells CASSRADTQYF. DNA for the CDR3: TGTGCCAGCTCACGCGCAGATACGCAGTATTTT.